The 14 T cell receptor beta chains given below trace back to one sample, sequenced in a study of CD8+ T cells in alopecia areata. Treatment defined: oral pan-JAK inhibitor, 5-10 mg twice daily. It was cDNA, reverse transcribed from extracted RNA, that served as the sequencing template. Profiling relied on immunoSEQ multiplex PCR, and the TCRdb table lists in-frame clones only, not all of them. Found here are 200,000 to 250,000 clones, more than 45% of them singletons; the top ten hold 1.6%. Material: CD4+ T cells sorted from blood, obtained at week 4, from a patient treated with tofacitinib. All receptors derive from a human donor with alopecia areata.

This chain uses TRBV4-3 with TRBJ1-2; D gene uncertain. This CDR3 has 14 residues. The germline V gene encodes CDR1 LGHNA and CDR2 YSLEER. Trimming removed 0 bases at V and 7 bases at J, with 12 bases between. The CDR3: CASSQDLGLGGYTF. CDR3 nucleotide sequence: TGCGCCAGCAGCCAAGATCTGGGTCTGGGTGGCTACACCTTC.

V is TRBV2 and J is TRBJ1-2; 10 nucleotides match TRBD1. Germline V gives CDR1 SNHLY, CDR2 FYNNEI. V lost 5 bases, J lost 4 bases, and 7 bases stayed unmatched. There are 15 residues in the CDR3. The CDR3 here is CASSKEGQGLYGYTF. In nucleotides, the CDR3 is TGTGCCAGCAGTAAAGAGGGACAGGGGCTCTATGGCTACACCTTC.

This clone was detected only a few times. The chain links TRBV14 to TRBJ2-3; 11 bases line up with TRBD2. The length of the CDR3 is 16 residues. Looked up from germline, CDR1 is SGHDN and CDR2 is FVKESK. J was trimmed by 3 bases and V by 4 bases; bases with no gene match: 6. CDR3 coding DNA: TGTGCCAGCAGCCGACACGGGACTAGCGGAACAGATACGCAGTATTTT. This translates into CASSRHGTSGTDTQYF. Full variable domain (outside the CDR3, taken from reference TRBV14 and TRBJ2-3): EAGVTQFPSHSVIEKGQTVTLRCDPISGHDNLYWYRRVMGKEIKFLLHFVKESKQDESGMPNNRFLAERTGGTYSTLKVQPAELEDSGVYFCASSRHGTSGTDTQYFGPGTRLTVL.

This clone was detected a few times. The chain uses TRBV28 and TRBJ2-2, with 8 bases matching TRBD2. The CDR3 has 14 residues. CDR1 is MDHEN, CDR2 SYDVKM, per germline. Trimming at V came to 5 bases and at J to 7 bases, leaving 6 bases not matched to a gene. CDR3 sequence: CASSDTGGVGELFF. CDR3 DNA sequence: TGTGCCAGCAGTGATACCGGGGGGGTCGGGGAGCTGTTTTTT.

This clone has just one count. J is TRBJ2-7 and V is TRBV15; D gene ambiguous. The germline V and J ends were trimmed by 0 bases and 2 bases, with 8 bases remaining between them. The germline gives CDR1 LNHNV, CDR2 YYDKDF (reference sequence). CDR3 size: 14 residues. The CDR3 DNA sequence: TGTGCCACCAGCAGAGATTCTATGGCCTACGAGCAGTACTTC. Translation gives CATSRDSMAYEQYF.

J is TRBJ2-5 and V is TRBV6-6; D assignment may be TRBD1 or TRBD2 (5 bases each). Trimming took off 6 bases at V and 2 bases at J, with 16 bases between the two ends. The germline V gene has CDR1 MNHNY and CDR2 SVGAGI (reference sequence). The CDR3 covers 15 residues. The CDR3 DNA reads TGTGCCAGCAGCCCCGGGGTTGGGGCTCAAGAGACCCAGTACTTC. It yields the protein CASSPGVGAQETQYF.

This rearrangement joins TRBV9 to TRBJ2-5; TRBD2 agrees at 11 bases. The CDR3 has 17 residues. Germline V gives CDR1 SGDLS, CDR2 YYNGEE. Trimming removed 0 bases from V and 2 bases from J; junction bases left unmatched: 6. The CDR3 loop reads CASSVAASGGQQETQYF. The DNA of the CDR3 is TGTGCCAGCAGCGTAGCGGCTAGCGGGGGGCAGCAAGAGACCCAGTACTTC.

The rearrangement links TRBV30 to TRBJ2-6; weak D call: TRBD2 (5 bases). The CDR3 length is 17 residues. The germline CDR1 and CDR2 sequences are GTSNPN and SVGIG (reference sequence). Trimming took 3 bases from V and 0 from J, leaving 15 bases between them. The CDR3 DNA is TGTGCCTGGAGAACCCCGAGTGGGAGCTCTGGGGCCAACGTCCTGACTTTC. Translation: CAWRTPSGSSGANVLTF.

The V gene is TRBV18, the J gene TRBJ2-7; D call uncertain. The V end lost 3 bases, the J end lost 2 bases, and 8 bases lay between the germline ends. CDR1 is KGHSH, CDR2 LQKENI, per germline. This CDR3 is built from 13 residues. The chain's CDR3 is CASSPVTAYEQYF. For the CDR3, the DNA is TGTGCCAGCTCACCTGTAACAGCCTACGAGCAGTACTTC.

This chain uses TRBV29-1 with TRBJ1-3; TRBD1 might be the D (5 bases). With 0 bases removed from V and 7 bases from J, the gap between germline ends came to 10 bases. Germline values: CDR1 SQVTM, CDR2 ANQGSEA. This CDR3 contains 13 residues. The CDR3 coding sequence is TGCAGCGTTGAAGACGCTGGGGCGAACACCATATATTTT. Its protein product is CSVEDAGANTIYF.

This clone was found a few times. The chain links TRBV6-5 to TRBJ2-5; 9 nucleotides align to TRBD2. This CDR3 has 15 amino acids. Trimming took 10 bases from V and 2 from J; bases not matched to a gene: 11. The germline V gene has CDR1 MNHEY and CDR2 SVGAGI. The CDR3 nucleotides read TGTGCCACTTGCACGAGCGGGGGGCGGCAAGAGACCCAGTACTTC. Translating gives CATCTSGGRQETQYF.

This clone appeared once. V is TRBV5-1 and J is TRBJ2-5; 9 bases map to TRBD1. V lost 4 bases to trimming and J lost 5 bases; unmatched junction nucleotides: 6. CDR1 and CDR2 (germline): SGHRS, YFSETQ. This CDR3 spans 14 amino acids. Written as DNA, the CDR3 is TGCGCCAGCAGCATCGGGACAGGGATGGAGACCCAGTACTTC. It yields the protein CASSIGTGMETQYF.

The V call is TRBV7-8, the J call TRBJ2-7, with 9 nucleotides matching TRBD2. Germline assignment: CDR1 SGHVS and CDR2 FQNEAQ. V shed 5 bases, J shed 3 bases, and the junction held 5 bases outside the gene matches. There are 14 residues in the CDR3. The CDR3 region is CASSIRLADYEQYF. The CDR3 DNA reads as TGTGCCAGCAGCATCAGACTAGCGGACTACGAGCAGTACTTC.

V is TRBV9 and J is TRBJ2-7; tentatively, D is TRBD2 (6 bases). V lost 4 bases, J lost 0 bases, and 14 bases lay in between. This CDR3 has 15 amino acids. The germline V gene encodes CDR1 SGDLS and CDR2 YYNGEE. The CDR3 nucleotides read TGTGCCAGCAGCCTGGGACTCACTACCTCCTACGAGCAGTACTTC. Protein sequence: CASSLGLTTSYEQYF.